A selection of T cell receptor beta chains follows, all from one sample in a study of STAT3 mutations in large granular lymphocyte leukemia. This table comes from immunoSEQ multiplex PCR, and its TCRdb copy is limited to in-frame clones, with some not included. The sample holds about 3,200 clones, 65% to 70% seen once. Sequencing used peripheral blood mononuclear cells. The receptor set was obtained from a woman between 40 and 50 years old with T-cell large granular lymphocyte leukemia. Some clones in this sample may be carry-over from other donors' samples. Each CDR3 is given with its conserved first and last residue. Each record gives: CDR3 protein, CDR3 DNA, V gene, D gene, J gene, clone size. D genes are given only for firm matches. Clone size appears in some rows only: once, few, many, or a class for an expanded clone.

CASSQQGTYEQYF | TGTGCCAGCAGCCAACAAGGCACCTACGAGCAGTACTTC | TRBV5-4 | . | TRBJ2-7 | .
CASSLSGGGNYEQYF | TGTGCCAGCAGCTTATCAGGCGGGGGGAACTACGAGCAGTACTTC | TRBV7-2 | TRBD2 | TRBJ2-7 | .
CASSYSALGDTEAFF | TGTGCCAGCAGTTACTCGGCATTGGGGGACACTGAAGCTTTCTTT | TRBV6-5 | . | TRBJ1-1 | few
CASSLRGRASGLYGYTF | TGTGCCAGCAGTCTCAGGGGGAGGGCTTCGGGACTCTATGGCTACACCTTC | TRBV28 | TRBD1 | TRBJ1-2 | large
CASSRTGRTDEQFF | TGTGCCAGCAGCCGAACCGGGCGGACGGATGAGCAGTTCTTC | TRBV13 | . | TRBJ2-1 | .
CASSQLIQETQYF | TGCGCCAGCAGCCAACTTATTCAAGAGACCCAGTACTTC | TRBV4-3 | . | TRBJ2-5 | .
CASSQGDRVMGAEAFF | TGTGCCAGCAGCCAAGGGGACAGGGTCATGGGCGCTGAAGCTTTCTTT | TRBV4-2 | TRBD1 | TRBJ1-1 | .
CASSLVSGVQETQYF | TGCGCCAGCAGCTTGGTGTCGGGGGTACAAGAGACCCAGTACTTC | TRBV5-1 | . | TRBJ2-5 | .
CSVVGGHEQYF | TGCAGCGTTGTGGGAGGCCACGAGCAGTACTTC | TRBV29-1 | . | TRBJ2-7 | few
CSVETSSGNNYNEQFF | TGCAGCGTTGAAACCTCTAGCGGGAATAACTACAATGAGCAGTTCTTC | TRBV29-1 | TRBD2 | TRBJ2-1 | .
CASSLTLAGTNNEQFF | TGTGCCAGCAGCTTAACCCTAGCGGGGACGAACAATGAGCAGTTCTTC | TRBV7-8 | TRBD2 | TRBJ2-1 | .